This T cell receptor (beta chain) is from a study of shared clonotypes between healthy human individuals. Study summary: The composition of the donors was a couple of women and a few men aged 18 to 49.

The healthy adult donors were HIV-negative and reported no recent acute infections or vaccinations. The CDR3 consists of 17 residues. V dropped 6 bases and J dropped 1 base, with 19 bases sitting between them. The V gene's germline CDR1 is LNHDA and CDR2 SQIVND (reference sequence). Remarks on this clone: Its target is not known.

Replicate PCRs for sorted subsets used approximately 220 ng DNA; this equaled 25,000 to 35,000 T cell genomes. The protocol was immunoSEQ multiplex PCR, while the TCRdb copy is restricted to in-frame clones and leaves out a portion. The sample has around 700,000 clones, around 72% seen once; the top ten hold 1.7%. Whole-study results and caveats: The represented genetic and exposure-history diversity was limited by the small number of donors.

This chain joins TRBV19 and TRBJ2-4; possibly TRBD1 for D (6 bases). The TCR originated in a woman in her 30s in good health. Sequenced: memory CD4+ T cells sorted from blood. Subset denoted: CD45RA-negative fraction. CDR3: CASSIRYRESAKNIQYF. CDR3 in DNA: TGTGCCAGTAGCATACGGTACAGGGAATCGGCCAAAAACATTCAGTACTTC.